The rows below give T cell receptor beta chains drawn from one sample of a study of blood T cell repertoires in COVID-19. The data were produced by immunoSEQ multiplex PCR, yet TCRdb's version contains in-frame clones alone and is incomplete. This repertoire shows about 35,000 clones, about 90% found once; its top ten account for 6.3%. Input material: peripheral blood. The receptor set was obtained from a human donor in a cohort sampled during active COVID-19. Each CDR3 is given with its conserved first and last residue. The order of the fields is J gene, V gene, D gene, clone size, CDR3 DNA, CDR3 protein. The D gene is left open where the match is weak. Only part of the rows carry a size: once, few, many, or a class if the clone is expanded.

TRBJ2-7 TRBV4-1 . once TGCGCCAGCAACCAAGGGGGGCCAGGGGTGTACGAGCAGTACTTC CASNQGGPGVYEQYF
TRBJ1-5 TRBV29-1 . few TGCAGCGCCCACAGGAATTCTCAGCCCCAGCATTTT CSAHRNSQPQHF
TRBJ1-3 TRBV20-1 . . TGCAGTGCTAGTTTCGGGGTACTCTCTGGAAACACCATATATTTT CSASFGVLSGNTIYF
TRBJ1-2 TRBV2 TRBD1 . TGTGCCAGCAGTCCACTACAGGGGGCGGCGAAAGGCTACACCTTC CASSPLQGAAKGYTF
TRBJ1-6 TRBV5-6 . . TGTGCCAGCAGCCTAACCGAGGGTGGGTATAATTCACCCCTCCACTTT CASSLTEGGYNSPLHF
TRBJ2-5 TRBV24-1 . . TGTGCCACCAGTGACGCGGGAATGGGGCTGGAGACCCAGTACTTC CATSDAGMGLETQYF
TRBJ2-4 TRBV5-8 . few TGTGCCAGCCGACAGGAACTAGCCAAAAACATTCAGTACTTC CASRQELAKNIQYF
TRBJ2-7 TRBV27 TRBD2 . TGTGCCAGCAGTCCCTACGGACTAGCGGGACCCAGCTCCTACGAGCAGTACTTC CASSPYGLAGPSSYEQYF
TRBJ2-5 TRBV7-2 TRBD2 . TGTGCCAGCAGTTCTAGCGGGGGGACTCAAGAGACCCAGTACTTC CASSSSGGTQETQYF
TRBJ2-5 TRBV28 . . TGTGCCAGCTCCCCCTCGGGGGTGGGAGTGACCCAGTACTTC CASSPSGVGVTQYF
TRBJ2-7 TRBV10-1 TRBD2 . TGCGCCAGCAGTACTAGCGGGGGGAACACCTACGAGCAGTACTTC CASSTSGGNTYEQYF
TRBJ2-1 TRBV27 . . TGTGCCAGCAGTTTAGTACTCGTCAAAAACAATGAGCAGTTCTTC CASSLVLVKNNEQFF
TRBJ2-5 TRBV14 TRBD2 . TGTGCCAGCAGCCAAGAGGGGAGGGGCGCGGCCGTCCAAGAGACCCAGTACTTC CASSQEGRGAAVQETQYF
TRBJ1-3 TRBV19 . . TGTGCCAGTAGTATAGGGCCCGGACAGCCTGGAAACACCATATATTTT CASSIGPGQPGNTIYF
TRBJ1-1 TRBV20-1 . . TGCAGTGCCTCGGGTAACACTGAAGCTTTCTTT CSASGNTEAFF
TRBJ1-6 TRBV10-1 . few TGCGCCAGCAGTGACTCACGGACACCTTCACCCCTCCACTTT CASSDSRTPSPLHF
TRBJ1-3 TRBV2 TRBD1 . TGTGCCAGCAGTGAAGGTGGGACAGGCTCTGGAAACACCATATATTTT CASSEGGTGSGNTIYF
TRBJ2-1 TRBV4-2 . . TGTGCCAGCAGCCAAGATGGAGGGCGCGACTACCTGAATGAGCAGTTCTTC CASSQDGGRDYLNEQFF
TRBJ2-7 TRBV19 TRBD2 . TGTGCCAGTAGTATGACCGGACTAGCGGGAGGATTACCCCACGAGCAGTACTTC CASSMTGLAGGLPHEQYF
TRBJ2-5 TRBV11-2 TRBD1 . TGTGCCAGCAGCTTAGGGGGACAGGGGGTCTCGGAGGAGACCCAGTACTTC CASSLGGQGVSEETQYF
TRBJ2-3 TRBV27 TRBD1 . TGTGCCAGCAGTCTAACCCGGGACAGGAGAGATACGCAGTATTTT CASSLTRDRRDTQYF
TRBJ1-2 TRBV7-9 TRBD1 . TGTGCCAGCAGCTCGGGACAGGGGGCTGGGTATGGCTACACCTTC CASSSGQGAGYGYTF
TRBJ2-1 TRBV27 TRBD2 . TGTGCCAGCAGTCCAATCCCCCCACGAGCGGGGGGTTACAATGAGCAGTTCTTC CASSPIPPRAGGYNEQFF
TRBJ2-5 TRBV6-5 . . TGTGCCAGCACCCCCCGGGGGACTCTTTGGGAGACCCAGTACTTC CASTPRGTLWETQYF
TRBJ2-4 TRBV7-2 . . TGTGCCAGCAGCTTTCGGGGGTCCCAAAACATTCAGTACTTC CASSFRGSQNIQYF
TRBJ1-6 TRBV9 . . TGTGCCAGCAGCTCGACAGCTATTAGCTCCTATAATTCACCCCTCCACTTT CASSSTAISSYNSPLHF
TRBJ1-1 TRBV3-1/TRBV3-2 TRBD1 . TGTGCCAGCAGCCATCCCTCTCAGGGGGCTTGGGGCACTGAAGCTTTCTTT CASSHPSQGAWGTEAFF
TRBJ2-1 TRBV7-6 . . TGTGCCAGCAGCTTAGAAGCAGGGCGGGAGCAGTTCTTC CASSLEAGREQFF
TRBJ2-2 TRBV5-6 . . TGTGCCAGCAGCTTGGTTCCTAGAGGGAACACCGGGGAGCTGTTTTTT CASSLVPRGNTGELFF
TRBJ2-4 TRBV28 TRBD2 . TGTGCCAGCAGTCCGGGACTAGCGGGAGTTCTAGCCAAAAACATTCAGTACTTC CASSPGLAGVLAKNIQYF
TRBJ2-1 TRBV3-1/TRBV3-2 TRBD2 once TGTGCCAGCAGCCAAGATCTCCTAGCGGGGGGGCATTATGAGCAGTTCTTC CASSQDLLAGGHYEQFF
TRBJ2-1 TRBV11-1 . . TGTGCCAGCAGCTTTCGCAGGGATGAGCAGTTCTTC CASSFRRDEQFF
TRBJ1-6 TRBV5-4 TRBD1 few TGTGCCAGCAGCTCTGGGACAGCGAGAGGGAATTCACCCCTCCACTTT CASSSGTARGNSPLHF
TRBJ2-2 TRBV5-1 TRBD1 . TGCGCCAGCAACACTGACAGGGCGATCGGGGAGCTGTTTTTT CASNTDRAIGELFF
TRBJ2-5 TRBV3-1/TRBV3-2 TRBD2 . TGTGCCAGCTCCCCGGGACTAGCGGGGGGGGGAGAGACCCAGTACTTC CASSPGLAGGGETQYF
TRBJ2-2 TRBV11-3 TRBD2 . TGTGCCAGCAGCTCCCACCGGGGGGATCCTGGGGAGCTGTTTTTT CASSSHRGDPGELFF
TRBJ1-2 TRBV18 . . TGTGCCAGCTCACCAGATGGGCCAAACTATGGCTACACCTTC CASSPDGPNYGYTF
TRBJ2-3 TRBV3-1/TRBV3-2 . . TGTGCCAGCAGCTTACGCGGCCCGTCGAGCACAGATACGCAGTATTTT CASSLRGPSSTDTQYF
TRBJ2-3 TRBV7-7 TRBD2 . TGTGCTAGCATCCCAGACCGTCGGGCTAGCGGGAGGCAGTATACGCAGTATTTT CASIPDRRASGRQYTQYF
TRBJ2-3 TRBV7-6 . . TGTGCCAGCAGCTTAGCCCCACGGGGAGCCACAGATACGCAGTATTTT CASSLAPRGATDTQYF
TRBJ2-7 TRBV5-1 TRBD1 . TGCGCCAGCAGCTTGGCTGGGGGACAGGGCCGAGAGCAGTACTTC CASSLAGGQGREQYF
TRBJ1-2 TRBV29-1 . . TGCAGCGTGAGGCCCGGCAGTTCTAACTATGGCTACACCTTC CSVRPGSSNYGYTF
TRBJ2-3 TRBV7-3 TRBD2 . TGTGCCAGCAGCTTAATCTCGCCTATAGCGGGGGTCCGGGATACGCAGTATTTT CASSLISPIAGVRDTQYF
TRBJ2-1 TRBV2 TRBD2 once TGTGCCAGCAGACCCGGACTAGCGGGGGGGCGGAATGAGCAGTTCTTC CASRPGLAGGRNEQFF
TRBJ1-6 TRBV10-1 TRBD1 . TGCGCCAGCAGTGAAACGGTGTCAGGGGGTAGTTCACCCCTCCACTTT CASSETVSGGSSPLHF
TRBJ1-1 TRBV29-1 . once TGCAGCGTTAACCCGCCGGGGGGATTAGGGATGAACACTGAAGCTTTCTTT CSVNPPGGLGMNTEAFF
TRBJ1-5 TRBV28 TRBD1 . TGTGCCAGCAGATCCGGGACAGGGCCTATGTGGGTGAATCAGCCCCAGCATTTT CASRSGTGPMWVNQPQHF
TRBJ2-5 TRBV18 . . TGTGCCAGCTCACTAAGGGGGCAAGAGACCCAGTACTTC CASSLRGQETQYF
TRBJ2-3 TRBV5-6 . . TGTGCCAGCAGCACGGACTTGGGCACAGATACGCAGTATTTT CASSTDLGTDTQYF
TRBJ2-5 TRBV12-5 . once TGTGCTAGTGGTTTCGTCCCCCCGGGGACTGATAAAGAGACCCAGTACTTC CASGFVPPGTDKETQYF
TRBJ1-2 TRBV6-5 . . TGTGCCAGCAGTTACTCCTACCATAACAGGGCCTATGGCTACACCTTC CASSYSYHNRAYGYTF
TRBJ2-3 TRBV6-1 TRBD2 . TGTGCCAGCAGTGAAATTCTAGCGGGGGGCACAGATACGCAGTATTTT CASSEILAGGTDTQYF
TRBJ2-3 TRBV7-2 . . TGTGCCAGCAGCTTCTTACTCACAGATACGCAGTATTTT CASSFLLTDTQYF
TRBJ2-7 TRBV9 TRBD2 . TGTGCCAGCAGCGTAGGGTGGGAGGGCGTCGAGCAGTACTTC CASSVGWEGVEQYF
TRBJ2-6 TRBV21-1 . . TGTGCCAGCAGCAAGCACAGGGGCTCTGGGGCCAACGTCCTGACTTTC CASSKHRGSGANVLTF
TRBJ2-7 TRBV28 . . TGTGCCAGCAGTTTATCAGGCCTCCCGTACGAGCAGTACTTC CASSLSGLPYEQYF
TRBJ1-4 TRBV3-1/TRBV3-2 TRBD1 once TGTGCCAGCATGGACAGGGGCTTGGCTAATGAAAAACTGTTTTTT CASMDRGLANEKLFF